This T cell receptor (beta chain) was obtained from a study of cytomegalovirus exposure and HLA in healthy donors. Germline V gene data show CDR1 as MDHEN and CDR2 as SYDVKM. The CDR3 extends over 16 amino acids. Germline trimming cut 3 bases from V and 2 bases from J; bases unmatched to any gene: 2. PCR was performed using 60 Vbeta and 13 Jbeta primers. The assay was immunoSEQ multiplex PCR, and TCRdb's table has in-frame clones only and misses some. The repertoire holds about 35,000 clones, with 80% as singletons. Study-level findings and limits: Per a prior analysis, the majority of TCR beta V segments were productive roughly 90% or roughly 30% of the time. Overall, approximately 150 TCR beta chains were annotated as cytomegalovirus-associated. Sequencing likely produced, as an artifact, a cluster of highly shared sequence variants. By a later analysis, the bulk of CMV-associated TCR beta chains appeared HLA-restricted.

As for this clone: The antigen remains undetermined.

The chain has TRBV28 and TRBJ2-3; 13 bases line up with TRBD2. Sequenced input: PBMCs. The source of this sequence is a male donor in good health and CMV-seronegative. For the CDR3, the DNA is TGTGCCAGCAGTTTGGGACTAGCGGGGCTCACAGATACGCAGTATTTT. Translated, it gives CASSLGLAGLTDTQYF.